The 5 T cell receptor beta chains listed next were all sequenced from one sample in a study of post-analysis software for immune sequencing data. Unique molecular identifiers featured in each of the TCR beta cDNA libraries. TCRdb re-analysed the PCR reads in MiXCR, keeping a single row per CDR3 protein. Of around 150,000 distinct CDR3 sequences detected, 30% to 45% appear once; the ten largest clones hold under 30%. Sequencing used blood, obtained after autologous hematopoietic stem cell transplantation. The receptors stem from a girl aged 10 to 17 with multiple sclerosis.

This clonotype came up many times. The chain employs TRBV11-2 and TRBJ2-1; TRBD2 might be the D (6 bases). The V gene's germline CDR1 is SGHAT and CDR2 FQNNGV. Trimming took off 5 bases at V and 3 bases at J, with 14 bases between the two ends. This CDR3 has 15 amino acids. The CDR3 here is CASSKLSGDYNEQFF. The DNA for the CDR3 is TGTGCCAGCAGCAAGTTGTCGGGGGACTACAATGAGCAGTTCTTC.

This clonotype was counted once. The chain is built from TRBV7-8 and TRBJ2-4, with 11 bases aligning to TRBD1. The CDR3 has 14 residues. Germline CDR1 is SGHVS and CDR2 is FQNEAQ. V trimming: 5 bases; J trimming: 8 bases; junction bases outside the gene matches: 5. The CDR3 sequence is CASSPGQGAYIQYF. The CDR3 DNA sequence: TGTGCCAGCAGCCCTGGACAGGGGGCTTACATTCAGTACTTC.

The table lists this clonotype with a few counts. V is TRBV27 and J is TRBJ2-1; no reliable D call. The ends were cut back, 5 bases at V and 4 bases at J, with 12 bases in the middle. Germline V lookup: CDR1 MNHEY, CDR2 SMNVEV (reference sequence). This CDR3 is 14 amino acids long. CDR3 region: CASSLPGPYNEQFF. In DNA form, the CDR3 reads TGTGCCAGCAGTCTCCCCGGACCTTACAATGAGCAGTTCTTC.

The V and J genes are TRBV28 and TRBJ2-1; the match to TRBD2 covers 10 bases. Trimming took 4 bases from V and 3 from J; bases not matched to a gene: 3. The CDR3 covers 15 residues. Germline V CDR1 and CDR2: MDHEN, SYDVKM. The CDR3 DNA is TGTGCCAGCAGTTCCATAGCGGGAGGCTACAATGAGCAGTTCTTC. Translating it yields CASSSIAGGYNEQFF.

This clonotype was observed a few times. The chain joins TRBV6-1 to TRBJ2-3; D unclear. Germline-derived CDR1 and CDR2 are MNHNS and SASEGT. This CDR3 has 11 residues. The CDR3 region is CASDLTDTQYF. For the CDR3, the DNA is TGTGCAAGCGATCTCACAGATACGCAGTATTTT.